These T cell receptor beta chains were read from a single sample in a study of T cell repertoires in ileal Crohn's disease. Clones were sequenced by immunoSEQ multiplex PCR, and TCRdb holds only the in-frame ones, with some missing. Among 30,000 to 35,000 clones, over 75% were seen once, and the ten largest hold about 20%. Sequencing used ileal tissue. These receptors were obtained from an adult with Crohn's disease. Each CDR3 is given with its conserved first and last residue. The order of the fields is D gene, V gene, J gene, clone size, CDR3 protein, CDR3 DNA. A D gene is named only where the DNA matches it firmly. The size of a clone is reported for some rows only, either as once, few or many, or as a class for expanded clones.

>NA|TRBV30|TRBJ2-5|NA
CAWSVVALQGQETQYF
TGTGCCTGGAGTGTCGTTGCTTTACAGGGCCAAGAGACCCAGTACTTC
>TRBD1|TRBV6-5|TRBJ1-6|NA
CASSFNRGPDSPLHF
TGTGCCAGCAGTTTTAACAGGGGGCCGGATTCACCCCTCCACTTT
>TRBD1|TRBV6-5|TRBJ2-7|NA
CASSERGGRYYEQYF
TGTGCCAGCAGCGAGAGAGGGGGCCGGTATTACGAGCAGTACTTC
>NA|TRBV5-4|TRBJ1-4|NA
CASSLFSRGNEKLFF
TGTGCCAGCAGCTTGTTCTCCCGAGGAAATGAAAAACTGTTTTTT
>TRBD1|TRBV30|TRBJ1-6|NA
CAWNQGATDSPLHF
TGTGCCTGGAATCAGGGGGCTACGGATTCACCCCTCCACTTT
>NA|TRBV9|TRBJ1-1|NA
CASSVAGTGRNTEAFF
TGTGCCAGCAGCGTAGCCGGAACAGGCCGGAACACTGAAGCTTTCTTT
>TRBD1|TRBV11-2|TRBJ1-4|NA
CASSLGDQGAREKLFF
TGTGCCAGCAGCTTAGGGGACCAGGGGGCGAGGGAAAAACTGTTTTTT
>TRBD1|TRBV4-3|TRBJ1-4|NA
CASSQGLRQGNEKLFF
TGCGCCAGCAGCCAAGGGCTGCGACAGGGAAATGAAAAACTGTTTTTT
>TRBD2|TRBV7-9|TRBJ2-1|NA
CASSLVSASGTYNEQFF
TGTGCCAGCAGCTTAGTGTCGGCTAGCGGGACCTACAATGAGCAGTTCTTC
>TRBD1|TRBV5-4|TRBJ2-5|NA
CASSLGTGGWETQYF
TGTGCCAGCAGCTTGGGAACAGGGGGCTGGGAGACCCAGTACTTC
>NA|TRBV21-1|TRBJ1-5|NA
CASRTPIRTGGVPNSNQPQHF
TGTGCCAGCAGAACCCCCATCAGGACAGGGGGCGTCCCCAATAGCAATCAGCCCCAGCATTTT
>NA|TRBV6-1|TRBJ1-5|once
CASRVAGQPQHF
TGTGCCAGCCGGGTAGCGGGTCAGCCCCAGCATTTT
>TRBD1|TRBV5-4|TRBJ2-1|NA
CASRSGQGSSYNEQFF
TGTGCCAGCAGGTCTGGACAGGGGAGCTCCTACAATGAGCAGTTCTTC
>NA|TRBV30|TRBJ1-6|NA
CAWKDSHRPSSLHF
TGTGCCTGGAAAGACAGCCACAGACCGTCGTCCCTCCACTTT
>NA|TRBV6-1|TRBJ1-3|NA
CASSEGLPTGSGNTIYF
TGTGCCAGCAGTGAGGGACTTCCTACGGGTTCTGGAAACACCATATATTTT
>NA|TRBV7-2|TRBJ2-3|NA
CASSLARRGDTQYF
TGTGCCAGCAGCTTAGCGCGGAGGGGAGATACGCAGTATTTT
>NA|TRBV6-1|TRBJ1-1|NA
CASSEMGADTEAFF
TGTGCCAGCAGTGAAATGGGAGCGGACACTGAAGCTTTCTTT
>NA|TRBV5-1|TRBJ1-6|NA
CASSQGQVNSPLHF
TGCGCCAGTTCTCAGGGGCAGGTGAATTCACCCCTCCACTTT
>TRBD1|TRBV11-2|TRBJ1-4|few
CASKSGTGNEKLFF
TGTGCCAGCAAGTCCGGGACAGGGAATGAAAAACTGTTTTTT
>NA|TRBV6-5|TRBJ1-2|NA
CASSYRRFGGLDGYTF
TGTGCCAGCAGTTACCGCCGTTTCGGGGGGTTGGATGGCTACACCTTC
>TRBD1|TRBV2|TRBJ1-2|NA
CASSSMDRGDGYTF
TGTGCCAGCAGCTCAATGGACAGGGGCGATGGCTACACCTTC
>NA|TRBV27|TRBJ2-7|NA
CASSLSGPLQTGPYSYEQYF
TGTGCCAGCAGTTTATCGGGCCCCCTTCAGACAGGACCTTACTCCTACGAGCAGTACTTC